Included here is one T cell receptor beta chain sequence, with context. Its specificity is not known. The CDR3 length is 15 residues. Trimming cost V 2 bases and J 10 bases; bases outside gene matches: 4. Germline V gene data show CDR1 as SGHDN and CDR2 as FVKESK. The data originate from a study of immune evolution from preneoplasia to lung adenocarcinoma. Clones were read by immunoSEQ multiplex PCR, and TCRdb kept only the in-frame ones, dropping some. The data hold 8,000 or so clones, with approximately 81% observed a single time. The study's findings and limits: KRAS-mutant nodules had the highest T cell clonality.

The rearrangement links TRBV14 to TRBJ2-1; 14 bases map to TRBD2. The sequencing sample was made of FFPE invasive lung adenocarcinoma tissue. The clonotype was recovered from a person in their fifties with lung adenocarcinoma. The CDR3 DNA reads TGTGCCAGCAGCCAAATAGGGACTAGCGGGGGAGAGCAGTTCTTC. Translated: CASSQIGTSGGEQFF. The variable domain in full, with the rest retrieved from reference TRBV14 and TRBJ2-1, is EAGVTQFPSHSVIEKGQTVTLRCDPISGHDNLYWYRRVMGKEIKFLLHFVKESKQDESGMPNNRFLAERTGGTYSTLKVQPAELEDSGVYFCASSQIGTSGGEQFFGPGTRLTVL.